This T cell receptor (beta chain) emerged from a study of T-cell reconstitution after alpha-beta-depleted transplantation in children (dated by TCRdb to 2016 to 2018). Turning to the overall study: The study quantitatively tracked T-cell immune reconstitution after TCRalphabeta/CD19-depleted allogeneic hematopoietic cell transplantation in children using TCR repertoire profiling. Broader findings and caveats from the paper: Over subsequent months, a decline in hyperexpanded clone frequencies was noted, and after one year, T-cell counts and TCRbeta diversity were mostly ascribed to newly produced T cells. In some patients, the high TCRbeta diversity seen at day 60 was put down to recipient T cells and intrathymic progenitors that had survived conditioning. Apparently early alphabetaT-cell count recovery about two months after transplant reportedly relied on only several hundred rapidly expanded clones derived from non-depleted graft cells.

About this clonotype itself: The antigen this receptor binds is unknown. No quality values exist for individual bases; no much larger clone is one base distant.

Library method: PCR. Reads for this sample came from an Illumina HiSeq 2500. TCR library preparation used molecular barcoding, with unique molecular identifiers applied to normalize quantification of the TCRbeta repertoire. Using fastp trimming at Q25 and MiXCR clonotype assembly, TCRdb reanalyzed the public sequencing data and kept in-frame beta chains. For every CDR3 protein sequence, its rows merge into one entry that carries the most common genes and DNA. Across this sample there are roughly 74,000 distinct CDR3 sequences, with about a sixth seen only once. The leading ten clones occupy 45% to 55% of the sample. Taken with the paper, the label for treatment or condition translates to: allogeneic hematopoietic cell transplantation with graft depleted of TCRalphabeta T cells and CD19 B cells. Transplant recipients were children who received TCRalphabeta/CD19-depleted allogeneic hematopoietic cell grafts.

This receptor was obtained from a male patient between 2 and 15 years old who had a stem cell transplant for acute lymphoblastic leukemia, so the T cells may come from the graft donor. The material was PBMCs, mostly from graft donor cells, obtained 360 days after TCRalphabeta/CD19-depleted stem cell transplant.

The DNA reads TGTGCCAGCAGCCCGGGACTAGCGGGACCTAGCCCTTACGAGCAGTACTTC. The encoded protein is CASSPGLAGPSPYEQYF. The V and J segments used are TRBV7-9 and TRBJ2-7; 13 bases in between match TRBD2. Here V drops 5 bases and J drops 4 bases, and the junction holds 11 bases not matched to any gene. From the germline V gene (reference sequence), CDR1 is SEHNR and CDR2 is FQNEAQ. The CDR3 has 17 amino acids, counting the end cysteine and phenylalanine. The read is trimmed to its CDR3 DNA, 51 bases read in frame from base 1.